This TCR beta chain was obtained from a study of neoadjuvant anti-PD-1 for oral cavity cancer. Overall study results and limits: Higher pretreatment Treg/Th17 ratios tracked higher pretreatment blood clonality.

V lost 5 bases to trimming and J lost 6 bases, with 5 bases between them. There are 11 residues in the CDR3. Germline V CDR1 and CDR2: MGHRA, YSYEKL. A word on this clone: The antigen remains undetermined.

Sequencing was performed with immunoSEQ multiplex PCR; in TCRdb, only in-frame clones are kept and a portion is missing. The sample has 35,000 to 40,000 clones, approximately 40% seen once. Regarding time point: after neoadjuvant nivolumab, at surgical resection. Sequencing used tumor tissue, obtained after nivolumab (anti-PD-1) treatment. The sequence was obtained from a person aged 35-79 years with oral cavity squamous cell carcinoma. The gene calls are TRBV4-1 and TRBJ2-1; D is unresolved. The CDR3 region has the DNA TGCGCCAGCAGCTCTCTCAATGAGCAGTTCTTC. It is translated as CASSSLNEQFF.